The 4 T cell receptor beta chains below all came from one sample that was sequenced in a study of shared clonotypes between healthy human individuals. CD45RO-negative, CCR7-positively selected cells formed the naive CD8 fraction, excluding terminally differentiated effector memory CD45RA+ cells. The data were produced by immunoSEQ multiplex PCR, yet TCRdb's version contains in-frame clones alone and is incomplete. The repertoire holds hundreds of thousands of clones, 80% to 95% seen once, with less than 25% in the top ten. The sequenced sample was naive CD8+ T cells sorted from blood. Every receptor here comes from a man younger than 40 in good health.

The chain uses TRBV5-1 and TRBJ1-1; possible D gene TRBD1, 5 bases. The CDR3 runs to 16 residues. Per germline, CDR1 SGHRS and CDR2 YFSETQ. Between the trimmed V and J ends, which lost 2 bases and 3 bases, there was a span of 17 bases. This chain's CDR3 is CASSFRQPAVDTEAFF. The CDR3 DNA reads as TGCGCCAGCAGCTTTCGACAGCCGGCGGTGGACACTGAAGCTTTCTTT.

The chain uses TRBV9 and TRBJ2-2; 7 positions match TRBD2. The germline V gene encodes CDR1 SGDLS and CDR2 YYNGEE. The CDR3 is made up of 14 amino acids. The V and J ends lost 2 bases and 5 bases, in that order; junction bases with no gene match: 3. The CDR3 nucleotides read TGTGCCAGCAGCGTTTTTAGCGGGACCGGGGAGCTGTTTTTT. Translated, it gives CASSVFSGTGELFF. The variable domain in full, with the rest retrieved from reference TRBV9 and TRBJ2-2, is DSGVTQTPKHLITATGQRVTLRCSPRSGDLSVYWYQQSLDQGLQFLIQYYNGEERAKGNILERFSAQQFPDLHSELNLSSLELGDSALYFCASSVFSGTGELFFGEGSRLTVL.

The rearrangement uses TRBV2 and TRBJ2-7; weak D call: TRBD1 (5 bases). The CDR3 loop spans 16 amino acids. CDR1 SNHLY and CDR2 FYNNEI come from the germline V gene. Between the trimmed V and J ends, which lost 3 bases and 2 bases, there was a span of 17 bases. CDR3 in DNA: TGTGCCAGCAGTGAGTTCGGGCAGGGTAGCCCCTACGAGCAGTACTTC. Protein product: CASSEFGQGSPYEQYF.

This chain links TRBV7-6 with TRBJ1-1, with 7 bases aligning to TRBD1. Looked up from germline, CDR1 is SGHVS and CDR2 is FNYEAQ. CDR3 length: 14 amino acids. With 1 base clipped from V and 1 base from J, the junction kept 0 bases outside the gene matches. The CDR3 here is CASSLDRGNTEAFF. As DNA, the CDR3 is TGTGCCAGCAGCTTAGACAGGGGGAACACTGAAGCTTTCTTT. Together with reference TRBV7-6 and TRBJ1-1, the CDR3 gives the full variable domain: GAGVSQSPRYKVTKRGQDVALRCDPISGHVSLYWYRQALGQGPEFLTYFNYEAQQDKSGLPNDRFSAERPEGSISTLTIQRTEQRDSAMYRCASSLDRGNTEAFFGQGTRLTVV.